This T cell receptor (beta chain) was captured by sequencing in a study of T cell changes during pregnancy in multiple sclerosis (dated by TCRdb to about 2019). Regarding the research as a whole: Changes in the T cell repertoire over the course of pregnancy were examined in this study in women with multiple sclerosis.

This clone was seen just once. Its antigen remains unidentified. Base qualities are not recorded, but no much larger clone differs from it by a single base. Libraries were prepared through the immunoSEQ multiplex PCR assay. Drawn from immuneACCESS, this table holds only the in-frame rearrangements with V and J called that TCRdb kept. Clones are partly lost; checked studies trace under half to an unresolved V gene and leave the rest unexplained. This sample has 40,000 to 55,000 clones in its table, and approximately 92% of those were observed once. Approximately 1.3% of the sample goes to the ten largest clones. V is reduced by 0 bases and J by 5 bases, leaving a spacing of 18 bases between them. The CDR3 holds 16 amino acids from the cysteine to the phenylalanine. The retained sequence is limited to the CDR3, 48 bases, with the frame set at the first base. From the germline V gene, CDR1 is SGDLS and CDR2 is YYNGEE.

The origin of this receptor is a female donor with multiple sclerosis, enrolled in a pregnancy study. The sample comprised peripheral blood. The sequence joins TRBV9 to TRBJ2-7; the D segment may tentatively be TRBD1 or TRBD2, each giving 5 matched bases. The nucleotide sequence is given as TGTGCCAGCAGCGTAGCCTACTCCGGGACCCTCCACGAGCAGTACTTC. This encodes CASSVAYSGTLHEQYF.